This T cell receptor (beta chain) was observed in a study of patients and donors after allogeneic stem cell transplantation. The V and J ends lost 3 bases and 2 bases respectively, with 9 bases between them. In germline, CDR1 is MDHEN, CDR2 SYDVKM. This CDR3 comprises 14 residues. TCRdb re-derived calls from the RT-PCR reads in MiXCR, one entry per CDR3 protein. This table has approximately 160,000 distinct CDR3 sequences, approximately 31% appearing once. The sequenced sample consisted of blood, either unsorted or a sorted T cell fraction (not recorded which). The sequence was obtained from a human donor who was either an allogeneic HSCT recipient or a stem cell or donor lymphocyte infusion donor (not recorded which). It is not recorded whose cells these are; they may come from a transplant donor. This chain connects TRBV28 to TRBJ2-3; weak D call: TRBD2 (5 bases). The CDR3 reads CASSLGVFTDTQYF. The CDR3 DNA sequence: TGTGCCAGCAGTTTGGGAGTTTTCACAGATACGCAGTATTTT.